Presented here are 3 T cell receptor beta chains from one specimen sequenced in a study of tumor-infiltrating lymphocytes in primary liver carcinoma. With roughly 0.5 ug total RNA as template and a constant-region primer, TCR beta cDNA was made. Amplification in three nested multiplex PCR rounds with slightly modified ARM-PCR gave rise to TCR beta libraries. Use of TRBV1-TRBV30 forward primers with a C-beta reverse primer characterized the first two PCR rounds, which lasted about 11 cycles each. Each CDR3 protein gets one entry after TCRdb re-called the multiplex PCR reads with MiXCR. The table has about 320,000 distinct CDR3 sequences, roughly 60% seen once. Extraction also yielded germline DNA, while blood RNA was obtained from unsorted whole blood. The sample comprised peripheral blood. These receptors all come from a man aged 40-49 years with primary liver carcinoma and hepatitis B virus infection.

This clonotype was observed many times. V gene TRBV29-1 combines with J gene TRBJ2-5, with D perhaps matching TRBD1 or TRBD2 (5 bases each). Germline CDR1 and CDR2: SQVTM and ANQGSEA. This CDR3 contains 12 residues. V lost 4 bases to trimming and J lost 1 base, with 7 bases between them. CDR3 nucleotides: TGCAGCGTTGTCGGGACCCAAGAGACCCAGTACTTC. As protein: CSVVGTQETQYF.

The chain uses TRBV29-1 and TRBJ2-5; 11 bases fit TRBD2. CDR1 is SQVTM, CDR2 ANQGSEA, per germline. V lost 5 bases, J lost 0 bases, and 2 bases stayed unmatched. This CDR3 has 14 residues. CDR3 protein: CSVRGLADQETQYF. In DNA form, the CDR3 reads TGCAGCGTTAGGGGACTAGCGGACCAAGAGACCCAGTACTTC.

This clonotype was counted many times. J is TRBJ1-2 and V is TRBV6-2 or TRBV6-3, with TRBD1 as a possible D gene (6 bases). Trimming stripped 6 bases from V and 5 bases from J, with 10 bases between. CDR1 is MNHEY, CDR2 SVGEGT, per germline. The CDR3 spans 12 residues. CDR3 coding DNA: TGTGCCAGCAGGGAGGGGACATATGGCTACACCTTC. Translating gives CASREGTYGYTF.